This T cell receptor beta chain is from a study of Ad26.COV2.S vaccination and SARS-CoV-2 variants. Documented treatment: roughly 19 received Ad26.COV2.S at low or high dose, single or two shots; about 5 received placebo; per-sample allocation not given. Specimen acquisition occurred on day 63 following the initial vaccine or placebo injection. Concerning this clone itself: Its target is not known.

The protocol was immunoSEQ multiplex PCR, while the TCRdb copy is restricted to in-frame clones and leaves out a portion. The sample lists some 340,000 clones; around 81% were seen once. Study results and limitations: Substantial breadth in spike-specific CD8+ and CD4+ T cell responses was reportedly seen after vaccination. Relative to placebo recipients, vaccine recipients exhibited elevated spike-specific TCR breadth.

The clonotype comes from a person between 18 and 60 years old who received the Ad26.COV2.S COVID-19 vaccine or a placebo. The starting material was peripheral blood, obtained in a trial of Ad26.COV2.S vaccine versus placebo.

Here the CDR3 reads CASSLQNSNQPQHF. In DNA form, the CDR3 reads TGTGCCAGCAGCTTGCAGAATAGCAATCAGCCCCAGCATTTT. The chain employs TRBV5-5 and TRBJ1-5; D unclear. Per the germline V gene, CDR1 is SGHKS and CDR2 is YYEKEE (reference sequence). Trimming took off 1 base at V and 0 bases at J, with 5 bases between the two ends. This CDR3 comprises 14 residues.